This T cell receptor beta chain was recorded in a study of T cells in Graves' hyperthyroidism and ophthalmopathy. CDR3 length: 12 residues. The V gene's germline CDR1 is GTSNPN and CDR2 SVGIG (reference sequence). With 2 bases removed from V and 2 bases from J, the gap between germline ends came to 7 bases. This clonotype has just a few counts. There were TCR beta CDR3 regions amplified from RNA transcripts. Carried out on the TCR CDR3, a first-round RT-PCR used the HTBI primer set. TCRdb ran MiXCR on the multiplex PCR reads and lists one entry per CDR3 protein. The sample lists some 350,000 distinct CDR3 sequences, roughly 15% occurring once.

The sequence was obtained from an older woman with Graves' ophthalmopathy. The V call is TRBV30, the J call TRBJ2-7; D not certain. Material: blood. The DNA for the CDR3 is TGTGCCTGGAGTACCCAGACCTACGAGCAGTACTTC. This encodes CAWSTQTYEQYF.